This TCR beta chain was captured in a study of CD8+CD57+ T cells in acquired aplastic anemia. Study information: The average for DNA from sorted CD4+ and CD8+ cells was 3.2 ug.

Germline-derived CDR1 and CDR2 are SQVTM and ANQGSEA. The CDR3 spans 14 residues. The ends lost 1 base at V and 5 bases at J; junction bases unmatched: 7. As regards this clonotype: Its cognate antigen is unknown.

CD8+CD57+ cell expansion had been shown by flow cytometry in patients chosen for sequencing. Genomic DNA acted as the template from which TCR beta VDJ combination and CDR3 sequence profiling were carried out. TCRdb ran MiXCR on the reads and lists one entry per CDR3 protein. The sample lists about 150,000 distinct CDR3 sequences; about 52% were seen once. Points from the study as a whole: The same twenty-nine CD8+ CDR3 sequences occurred in patients and in controls. Statistical testing detected no significant gap in CD8+ Simpson's diversity between patients and controls.

Sample: sorted CD4+, CD8+, or CD8+CD57+ T cells (not recorded which) from PBMCs. This TCR was recovered from a human donor with aplastic anemia. This rearrangement joins TRBV29-1 to TRBJ2-5; 7 bases are a match to TRBD1. The CDR3 DNA reads TGCAGCGTTGAAGGCCAGGGGGTCGGTGAGACCCAGTACTTC. This translates into CSVEGQGVGETQYF. The full variable domain, completed using reference TRBV29-1 and TRBJ2-5, is SAVISQKPSRDICQRGTSLTIQCQVDSQVTMMFWYRQQPGQSLTLIATANQGSEATYESGFVIDKFPISRPNLTFSTLTVSNMSPEDSSIYLCSVEGQGVGETQYFGPGTRLLVL.